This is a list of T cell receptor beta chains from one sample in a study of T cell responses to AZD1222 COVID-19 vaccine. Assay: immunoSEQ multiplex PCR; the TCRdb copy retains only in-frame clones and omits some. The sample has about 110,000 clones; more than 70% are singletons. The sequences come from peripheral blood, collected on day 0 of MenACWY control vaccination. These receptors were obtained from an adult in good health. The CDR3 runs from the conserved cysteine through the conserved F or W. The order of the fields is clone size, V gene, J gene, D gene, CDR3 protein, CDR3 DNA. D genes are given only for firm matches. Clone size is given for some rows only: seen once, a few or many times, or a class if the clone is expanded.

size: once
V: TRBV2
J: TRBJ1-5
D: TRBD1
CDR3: CASSYGQGDQPQHF
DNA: TGTGCCAGCAGCTACGGACAGGGCGATCAGCCCCAGCATTTT

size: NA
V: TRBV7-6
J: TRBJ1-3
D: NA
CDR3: CASSDRGNTIYF
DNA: TGTGCCAGCAGCGACAGGGGAAACACCATATATTTT

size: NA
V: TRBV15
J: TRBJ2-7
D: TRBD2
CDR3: CATRRGGGGYEQYF
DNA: TGTGCCACCAGGAGGGGAGGCGGGGGTTACGAGCAGTACTTC

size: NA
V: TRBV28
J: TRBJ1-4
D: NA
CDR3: CASRFAGTDEKLFF
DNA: TGTGCCAGCAGGTTCGCCGGAACGGATGAAAAACTGTTTTTT

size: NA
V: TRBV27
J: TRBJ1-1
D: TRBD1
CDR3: CASSPPTGGAVEAFF
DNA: TGTGCCAGCAGTCCTCCGACAGGGGGCGCGGTCGAAGCTTTCTTT

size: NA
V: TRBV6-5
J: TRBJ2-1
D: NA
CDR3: CASSPGSSYNEQFF
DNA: TGTGCCAGCAGCCCAGGTAGCTCCTACAATGAGCAGTTCTTC

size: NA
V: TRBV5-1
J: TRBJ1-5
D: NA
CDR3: CASSLGPKAGRGQPQHF
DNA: TGCGCCAGCAGCTTGGGGCCTAAGGCCGGGCGGGGTCAGCCCCAGCATTTT

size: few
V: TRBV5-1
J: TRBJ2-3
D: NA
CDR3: CASSSPGMADTQYF
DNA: TGCGCCAGCAGCTCGCCTGGGATGGCAGATACGCAGTATTTT

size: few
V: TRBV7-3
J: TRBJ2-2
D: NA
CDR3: CASSLSGNTGELFF
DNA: TGTGCCAGCAGCTTATCTGGTAACACCGGGGAGCTGTTTTTT

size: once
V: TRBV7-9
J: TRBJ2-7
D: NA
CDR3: CASSRSQPYEQYF
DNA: TGTGCCAGCAGCCGTAGTCAGCCCTACGAGCAGTACTTC

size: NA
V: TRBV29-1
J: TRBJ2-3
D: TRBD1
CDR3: CSVGGTGTGTDTQYF
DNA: TGCAGCGTTGGGGGCACCGGGACAGGGACAGATACGCAGTATTTT

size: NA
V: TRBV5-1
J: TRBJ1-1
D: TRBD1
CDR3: CASSFEGAGTEAFF
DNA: TGCGCCAGCAGCTTTGAGGGGGCAGGCACTGAAGCTTTCTTT

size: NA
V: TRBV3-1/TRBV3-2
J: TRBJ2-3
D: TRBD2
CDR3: CASSLRGLAGSTDTQYF
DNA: TGTGCCAGCAGCCTCCGAGGACTAGCGGGGAGCACAGATACGCAGTATTTT

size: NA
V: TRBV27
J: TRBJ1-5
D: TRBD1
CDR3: CASRETGGHQPQHF
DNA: TGTGCCAGCAGGGAGACAGGGGGGCATCAGCCCCAGCATTTT

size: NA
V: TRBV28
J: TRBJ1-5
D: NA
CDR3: CASSLLGGRAHF
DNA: TGTGCCAGCAGTTTGTTGGGGGGACGAGCGCATTTT

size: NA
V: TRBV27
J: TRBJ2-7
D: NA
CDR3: CASRAEHRGDYEQYF
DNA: TGTGCCAGCAGGGCAGAACATCGTGGGGACTACGAGCAGTACTTC

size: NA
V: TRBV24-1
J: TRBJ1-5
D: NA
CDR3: CATSGHREAQPQHF
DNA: TGTGCCACCAGTGGCCACAGGGAAGCTCAGCCCCAGCATTTT

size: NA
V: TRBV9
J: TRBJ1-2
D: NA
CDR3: CASSVESVLSYGYTF
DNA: TGTGCCAGCAGCGTAGAATCCGTGCTTTCCTATGGCTACACCTTC

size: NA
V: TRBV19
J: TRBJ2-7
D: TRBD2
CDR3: CASAPGGAYEQYF
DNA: TGTGCCAGTGCCCCTGGGGGGGCCTACGAGCAGTACTTC

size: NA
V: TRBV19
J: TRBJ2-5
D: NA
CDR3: CASRGQETQYF
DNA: TGTGCCAGTCGAGGGCAAGAGACCCAGTACTTC

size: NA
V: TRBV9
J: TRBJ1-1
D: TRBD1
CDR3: CASSVTGGNTEAFF
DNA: TGTGCCAGCAGCGTGACAGGGGGCAACACTGAAGCTTTCTTT

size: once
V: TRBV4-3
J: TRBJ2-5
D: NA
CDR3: CASSQVLAPQETQYF
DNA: TGCGCCAGCAGCCAAGTGTTGGCTCCCCAAGAGACCCAGTACTTC

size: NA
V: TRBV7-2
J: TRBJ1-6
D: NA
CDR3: CASSWGGSLHF
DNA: TGTGCCAGCAGTTGGGGTGGATCCCTCCACTTT

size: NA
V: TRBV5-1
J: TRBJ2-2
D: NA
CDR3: CASSPNPDSARTGELFF
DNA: TGCGCCAGCAGCCCAAACCCGGACAGCGCCCGGACCGGGGAGCTGTTTTTT

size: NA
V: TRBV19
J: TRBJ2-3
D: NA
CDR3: CASSFTDTQYF
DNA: TGTGCCAGTAGCTTCACAGATACGCAGTATTTT

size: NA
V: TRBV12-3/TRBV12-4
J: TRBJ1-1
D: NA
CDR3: CASSFGANTEAFF
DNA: TGTGCCAGCAGTTTTGGTGCGAACACTGAAGCTTTCTTT

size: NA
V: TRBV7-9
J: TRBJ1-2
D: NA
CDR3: CASSEGYGGYTF
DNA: TGTGCCAGCTCGGAAGGGTACGGTGGCTACACCTTC

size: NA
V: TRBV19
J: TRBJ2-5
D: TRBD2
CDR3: CASSTTGLAGGPQETQYF
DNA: TGTGCCAGTAGCACCACCGGGCTAGCGGGGGGCCCCCAAGAGACCCAGTACTTC

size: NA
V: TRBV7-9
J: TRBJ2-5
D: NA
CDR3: CASSVQETQYF
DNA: TGTGCCAGCAGCGTTCAAGAGACCCAGTACTTC

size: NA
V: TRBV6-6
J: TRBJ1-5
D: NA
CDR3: CASSVGQPQHF
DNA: TGTGCCAGCAGTGTCGGTCAGCCCCAGCATTTT

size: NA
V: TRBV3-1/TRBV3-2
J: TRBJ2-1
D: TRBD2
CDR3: CASSNSGGAREQFF
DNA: TGTGCCAGCAGCAATAGCGGGGGGGCTCGGGAGCAGTTCTTC

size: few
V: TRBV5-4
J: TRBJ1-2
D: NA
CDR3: CASSFQGTNYGYTF
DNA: TGTGCCAGCAGCTTCCAGGGTACTAACTATGGCTACACCTTC

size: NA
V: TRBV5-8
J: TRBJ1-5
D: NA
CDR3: CASSRTYNQPQHF
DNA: TGTGCCAGCAGCCGGACATACAATCAGCCCCAGCATTTT

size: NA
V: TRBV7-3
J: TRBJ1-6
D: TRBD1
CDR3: CASSLAGTGFSPLHF
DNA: TGTGCCAGCAGCTTAGCCGGGACAGGGTTTTCACCCCTCCACTTT

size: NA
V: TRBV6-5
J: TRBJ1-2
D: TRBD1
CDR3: CASRGGQGSDYGYTF
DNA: TGTGCCAGCAGAGGGGGCCAGGGGAGCGACTATGGCTACACCTTC

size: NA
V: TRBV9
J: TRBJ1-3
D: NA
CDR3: CASSVQQGTGNTIYF
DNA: TGTGCCAGCAGCGTACAACAGGGAACTGGAAACACCATATATTTT

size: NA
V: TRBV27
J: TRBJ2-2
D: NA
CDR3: CASSPGFGITGELFF
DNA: TGTGCCAGCAGTCCAGGCTTCGGGATCACCGGGGAGCTGTTTTTT

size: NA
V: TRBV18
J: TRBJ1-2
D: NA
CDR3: CASSPTYTGRLSYGYTF
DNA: TGTGCCAGCTCACCAACCTATACAGGGCGGTTAAGCTATGGCTACACCTTC

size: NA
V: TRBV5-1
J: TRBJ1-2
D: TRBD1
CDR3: CASSWATGGSDGYTF
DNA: TGCGCCAGCAGCTGGGCGACAGGGGGCTCAGATGGCTACACCTTC

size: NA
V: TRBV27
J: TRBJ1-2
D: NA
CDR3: CATASSGHYGYTF
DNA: TGTGCCACCGCGTCGTCAGGACACTATGGCTACACCTTC

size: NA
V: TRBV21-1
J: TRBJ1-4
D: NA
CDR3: CAPQGAPSVGEKLFF
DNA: TGTGCCCCACAAGGGGCACCCTCGGTTGGTGAAAAACTGTTTTTT

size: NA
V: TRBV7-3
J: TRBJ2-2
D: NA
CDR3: CASSSLGHTGELFF
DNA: TGTGCCAGCAGCTCGCTGGGGCACACCGGGGAGCTGTTTTTT

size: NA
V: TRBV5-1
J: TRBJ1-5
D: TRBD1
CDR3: CASSLGPRGLGPQHF
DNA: TGCGCCAGCAGCTTGGGCCCGAGGGGGCTGGGGCCCCAGCATTTT

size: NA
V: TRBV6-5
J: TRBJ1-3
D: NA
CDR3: CASSYGGSGNTIYF
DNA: TGTGCCAGCAGTTACGGGGGATCCGGAAACACCATATATTTT

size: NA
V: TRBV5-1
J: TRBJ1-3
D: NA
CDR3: CASSPGTLGNTIYF
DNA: TGCGCCAGCAGCCCCGGGACTCTAGGAAACACCATATATTTT

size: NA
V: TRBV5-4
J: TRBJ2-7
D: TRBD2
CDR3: CASSLEGLGYEQYF
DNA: TGTGCCAGCAGCTTGGAGGGACTAGGTTACGAGCAGTACTTC

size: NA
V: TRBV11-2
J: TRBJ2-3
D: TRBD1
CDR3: CASSPDRDGTDTQYF
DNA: TGTGCCAGCAGTCCCGACAGGGACGGCACAGATACGCAGTATTTT

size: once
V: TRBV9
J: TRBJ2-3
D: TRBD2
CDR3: CASSAQRGGLDTQYF
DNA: TGTGCCAGCAGCGCACAGCGGGGCGGGTTAGATACGCAGTATTTT